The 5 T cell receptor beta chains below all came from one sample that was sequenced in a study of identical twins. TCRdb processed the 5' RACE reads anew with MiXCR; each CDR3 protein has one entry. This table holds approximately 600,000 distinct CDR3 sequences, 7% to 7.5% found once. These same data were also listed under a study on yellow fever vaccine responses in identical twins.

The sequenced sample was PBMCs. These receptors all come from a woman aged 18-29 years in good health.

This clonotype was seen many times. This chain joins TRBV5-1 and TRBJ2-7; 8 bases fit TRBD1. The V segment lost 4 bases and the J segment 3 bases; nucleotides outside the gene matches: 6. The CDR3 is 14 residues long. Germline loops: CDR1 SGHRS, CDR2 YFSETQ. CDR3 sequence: CASSQDDRGYEQYV. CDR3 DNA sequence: TGCGCCAGCAGCCAAGACGACAGGGGCTACGAGCAGTACGTC.

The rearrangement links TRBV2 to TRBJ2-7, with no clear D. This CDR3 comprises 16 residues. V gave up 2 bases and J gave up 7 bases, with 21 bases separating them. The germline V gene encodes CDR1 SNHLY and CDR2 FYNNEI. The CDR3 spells CASSELGRAQKREQYF. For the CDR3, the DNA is TGTGCCAGCAGTGAACTTGGCCGGGCCCAAAAGAGGGAGCAGTACTTC.

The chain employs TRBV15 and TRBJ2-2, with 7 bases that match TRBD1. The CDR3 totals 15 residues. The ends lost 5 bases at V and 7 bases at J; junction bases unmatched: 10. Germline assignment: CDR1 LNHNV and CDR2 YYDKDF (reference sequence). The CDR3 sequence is CATSVRTGINGELFF. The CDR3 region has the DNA TGTGCCACCAGCGTCAGGACAGGAATTAACGGGGAGCTGTTTTTT.

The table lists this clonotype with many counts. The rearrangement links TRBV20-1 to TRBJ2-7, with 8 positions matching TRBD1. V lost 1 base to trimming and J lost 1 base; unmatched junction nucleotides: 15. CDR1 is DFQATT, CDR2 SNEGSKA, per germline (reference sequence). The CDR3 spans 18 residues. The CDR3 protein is CSARGVRVLTGDSYEQYV. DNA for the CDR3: TGCAGTGCTAGAGGGGTTCGGGTTTTGACAGGGGATTCCTACGAGCAGTACGTC.

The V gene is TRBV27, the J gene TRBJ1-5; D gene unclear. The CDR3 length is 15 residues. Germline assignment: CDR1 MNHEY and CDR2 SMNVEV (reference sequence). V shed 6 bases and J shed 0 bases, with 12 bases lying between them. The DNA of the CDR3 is TGTGCCAGCAGCCCCGTGGGAGATAGCAATCAGCCCCAGCATTTT. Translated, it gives CASSPVGDSNQPQHF.